This TCR beta chain was identified in a study of blood T cell repertoires in COVID-19. Whole-study context: Acute and convalescent COVID-19 samples came from the United States, Italy and Spain.

As originally analysed: From reference gene primer amplification, estimates of nucleated cell counts were derived. Clones were sequenced by immunoSEQ multiplex PCR, and TCRdb holds only the in-frame ones, with some missing. That table supplies the V and J calls and clone size; D and trimming were determined from the DNA. The sample has some 180,000 clones, 82% seen once. The V gene's germline CDR1 is MDHEN and CDR2 SYDVKM. The CDR3 has 12 residues. Trimming cost V 3 bases and J 6 bases, with 6 bases left between them. The chain recombines TRBV28 with TRBJ1-5; D unclear. This clonotype originated in a woman aged 55-69 years with COVID-19, enrolled during active disease. Sequenced: peripheral blood. The CDR3 DNA sequence: TGTGCCAGCAGTTTGTTGAGTCAGCCCCAGCATTTT. Amino acid sequence: CASSLLSQPQHF.